A selection of T cell receptor beta chains follows, all from one sample in a study of cytomegalovirus exposure and HLA in healthy donors. Sequenced by immunoSEQ multiplex PCR; TCRdb stores in-frame clones only, minus some. There are about 120,000 clones in the sample; approximately 81% occur only once, and 3.9% lies in the top ten. The sequenced material came from PBMCs. These TCRs come from a woman under 40 in good health and CMV-seronegative. Each CDR3 is given with its conserved first and last residue. The D gene is left open where the match is weak. Clone size is not always given. Where it is, it says once, few, many or a class for expanded clones.

V	D	size	J	CDR3	DNA
TRBV28	.	.	TRBJ2-1	CASRKSGPSYNEQFF	TGTGCCAGCAGAAAAAGCGGGCCATCCTACAATGAGCAGTTCTTC
TRBV13	TRBD2	once	TRBJ2-5	CASSSRGLASEQETQYF	TGTGCCAGCAGCTCTCGGGGACTAGCGTCAGAACAAGAGACCCAGTACTTC
TRBV6-1	.	.	TRBJ1-1	CASSSAAGGTEAFF	TGTGCCAGCAGTAGTGCGGCGGGAGGCACTGAAGCTTTCTTT
TRBV6-6	TRBD1	.	TRBJ2-3	CAIRTGGTDTQYF	TGTGCCATTAGGACAGGGGGCACAGATACGCAGTATTTT
TRBV10-1	.	.	TRBJ2-3	CASSEEGTDTQYF	TGCGCCAGCAGTGAAGAGGGCACAGATACGCAGTATTTT
TRBV7-9	.	.	TRBJ2-2	CSSSPVRTATNTGELFF	TGTTCCAGCAGCCCAGTAAGGACAGCAACGAACACCGGGGAGCTGTTTTTT
TRBV5-1	.	.	TRBJ2-3	CASSFGGVEDTQYF	TGCGCCAGCAGCTTCGGAGGGGTTGAAGATACGCAGTATTTT
TRBV15	.	.	TRBJ2-3	CATSRESAENTDTQYF	TGTGCCACCAGCAGAGAAAGCGCAGAGAACACAGATACGCAGTATTTT
TRBV7-2	.	.	TRBJ2-1	CASSLAPRLVRGANEQFF	TGTGCCAGCAGCTTAGCCCCCCGACTAGTTCGGGGGGCCAATGAGCAGTTCTTC
TRBV27	TRBD1	.	TRBJ2-3	CASRLQGASTDTQYF	TGTGCCAGCAGATTACAGGGGGCGAGTACAGATACGCAGTATTTT
TRBV18	TRBD1	.	TRBJ2-7	CASSPSTGGYEQYF	TGTGCCAGCTCACCATCGACAGGGGGCTACGAGCAGTACTTC
TRBV5-1	.	.	TRBJ2-2	CASSQQDSGGELFF	TGCGCCAGCAGTCAACAAGACAGTGGCGGGGAGCTGTTTTTT
TRBV28	.	.	TRBJ1-1	CATRSGKNTEAFF	TGTGCCACGAGATCGGGAAAGAACACTGAAGCTTTCTTT
TRBV7-5	.	.	TRBJ2-1	CVRSPRRVGPYNEQFF	TGTGTCAGAAGCCCGAGGCGGGTGGGTCCCTACAATGAGCAGTTCTTC
TRBV5-5	.	.	TRBJ2-6	CASSFYLTIGANVLTF	TGTGCCAGCAGCTTCTATCTCACCATCGGGGCCAACGTCCTGACTTTC
TRBV7-2	TRBD1	.	TRBJ2-7	CASSAGADRVMYEQYF	TGTGCCAGCAGCGCCGGGGCCGACAGGGTTATGTACGAGCAGTACTTC
TRBV10-1	.	once	TRBJ2-3	CASSEGGGFTDTQYF	TGCGCCAGCAGTGAGGGTGGCGGATTCACAGATACGCAGTATTTT
TRBV5-1	TRBD1	.	TRBJ1-1	CASSLAGPGQGAHRFF	TGCGCCAGCAGCTTGGCGGGGCCGGGACAGGGGGCGCATAGATTCTTT
TRBV10-1	TRBD1	once	TRBJ2-7	CASSEGTELSSYEQYF	TGCGCCAGCAGTGAGGGGACAGAATTAAGCTCCTACGAGCAGTACTTC
TRBV5-1	.	.	TRBJ2-4	CASTSSEANIQYF	TGCGCCAGTACATCTAGCGAGGCGAACATTCAGTACTTC
TRBV30	TRBD1	.	TRBJ1-4	CAWSVPRGEKLFF	TGTGCCTGGAGTGTACCCAGGGGGGAAAAACTGTTTTTT
TRBV7-9	.	.	TRBJ2-7	CASSLGGQGIYEQYF	TGTGCCAGCAGCTTAGGAGGCCAGGGAATATACGAGCAGTACTTC